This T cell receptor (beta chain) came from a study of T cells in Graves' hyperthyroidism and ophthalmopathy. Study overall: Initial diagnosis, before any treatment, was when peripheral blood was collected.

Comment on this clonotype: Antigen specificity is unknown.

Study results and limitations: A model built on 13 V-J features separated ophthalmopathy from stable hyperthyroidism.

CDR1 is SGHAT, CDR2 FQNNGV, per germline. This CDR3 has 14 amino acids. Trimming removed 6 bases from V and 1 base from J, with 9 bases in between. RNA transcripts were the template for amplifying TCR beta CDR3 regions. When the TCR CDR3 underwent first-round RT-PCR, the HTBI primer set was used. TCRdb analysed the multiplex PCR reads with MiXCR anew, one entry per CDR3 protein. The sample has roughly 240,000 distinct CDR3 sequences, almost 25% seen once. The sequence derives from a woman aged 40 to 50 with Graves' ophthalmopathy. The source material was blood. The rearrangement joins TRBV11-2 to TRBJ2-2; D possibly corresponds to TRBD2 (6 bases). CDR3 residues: CASRWGENTGELFF. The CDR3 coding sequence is TGTGCCAGCAGGTGGGGGGAGAACACCGGGGAGCTGTTTTTT. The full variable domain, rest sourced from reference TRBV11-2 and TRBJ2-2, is EAGVAQSPRYKIIEKRQSVAFWCNPISGHATLYWYQQILGQGPKLLIQFQNNGVVDDSQLPKDRFSAERLKGVDSTLKIQPAKLEDSAVYLCASRWGENTGELFFGEGSRLTVL.